These 11 T cell receptor beta chains originate from one sample sequenced in a study of low-dose radiotherapy and immunotherapy resistance in tumors. Alpha and beta chains were covered, as first-strand cDNA relied on TRAV- and TRBV-specific primers. With a V-primer adapter and a constant-region primer, TCRs were amplified for 20 PCR cycles. TCRdb fed the reads into MiXCR, producing one record per CDR3 protein. The sample consists of under 90,000 distinct CDR3 sequences, roughly a sixth of them appearing once. Sample time point: before trial treatment. This material consisted of PBMCs, taken before treatment. Source of these receptors: a male donor with prostate cancer.

This clonotype has a count of ten or more. This rearrangement joins TRBV20-1 to TRBJ1-6; D is unresolved. The germline CDR1 and CDR2 sequences are DFQATT and SNEGSKA (reference sequence). Between the trimmed V and J ends, which lost 0 bases and 6 bases, there was a span of 15 bases. This CDR3 has 16 residues. The CDR3: CSAREAGRTANSPLHF. The CDR3 region has the DNA TGCAGTGCTAGAGAAGCAGGACGGACCGCTAATTCACCCCTCCACTTT.

This clonotype was seen repeatedly, ten times or more. The chain carries TRBV10-1 and TRBJ1-1; D remains unclear. Germline assignment: CDR1 WNHNN and CDR2 SYGVQD (reference sequence). The germline V and J ends were trimmed by 4 bases and 1 base, with 16 bases remaining between them. The CDR3 is made up of 16 amino acids. For the CDR3, the DNA is TGCGCCAGCAGTGGTAGGGTAACCGAACCGAACACTGAAGCTTTCTTT. This encodes CASSGRVTEPNTEAFF.

This clonotype was found many times. The chain recombines TRBV29-1 with TRBJ1-1; perhaps TRBD1 as D (6 bases). V dropped 7 bases and J dropped 0 bases, with 6 bases sitting between them. In germline, CDR1 is SQVTM, CDR2 ANQGSEA. The CDR3 runs to 11 residues. The CDR3 DNA is TGCAGCGGGGACATGAACACTGAAGCTTTCTTT. Translated, it gives CSGDMNTEAFF.

This clonotype was seen repeatedly, ten times or more. This chain joins TRBV12-3 or TRBV12-4 and TRBJ2-7; D not certain. V was pared by 6 bases and J by 6 bases, with 12 bases between. The CDR3 is made up of 12 amino acids. This chain's CDR3 is CASSLGFSEQYF. CDR3 in DNA: TGTGCCAGCAGCCTAGGATTCTCCGAGCAGTACTTC.

This clonotype was detected many times. The chain couples TRBV27 to TRBJ1-4; the D is unclear. This CDR3 spans 11 amino acids. Germline CDR1 is MNHEY and CDR2 is SMNVEV (reference sequence). The V gene lost 6 bases and the J gene lost 6 bases, with 5 bases spanning the gap. CDR3 region: CASRQDEKLFF. CDR3 DNA: TGTGCCAGCAGGCAGGATGAAAAACTGTTTTTT. Full variable domain (outside the CDR3, taken from reference TRBV27 and TRBJ1-4): EAQVTQNPRYLITVTGKKLTVTCSQNMNHEYMSWYRQDPGLGLRQIYYSMNVEVTDKGDVPEGYKVSRKEKRNFPLILESPSPNQTSLYFCASRQDEKLFFGSGTQLSVL.

This clonotype came up many times. The chain combines TRBV19 with TRBJ2-2; the D gene is possibly TRBD1 (5 bases). This CDR3 has 16 amino acids. V dropped 3 bases and J dropped 5 bases, with 16 bases sitting between them. Germline V gene sequence: CDR1 LNHDA, CDR2 SQIVND (reference sequence). CDR3 amino acids: CASSMSASGWTGELFF. The CDR3 nucleotides are TGTGCCAGTAGTATGTCGGCCTCAGGGTGGACCGGGGAGCTGTTTTTT.

The chain joins TRBV11-2 to TRBJ2-1, with 8 bases that match TRBD2. CDR1 and CDR2 from the germline V gene are SGHAT and FQNNGV. There are 15 residues in the CDR3. The junction had 6 bases not matched to a gene; V was cut back by 6 bases and J by 2 bases. The CDR3 loop is CASRAGASTYNEQFF. As DNA, the CDR3 is TGTGCCAGCAGAGCGGGAGCTTCCACCTACAATGAGCAGTTCTTC.

About this clonotype itself: A far larger clone differs by one base, so this is likely a read error. J is TRBJ2-7 and V is TRBV13; 7 bases align to TRBD2. Germline assignment: CDR1 PRHDT and CDR2 FYEKMQ (reference sequence). The CDR3 is made up of 13 amino acids. CDR3 region: CVSGTLSSYEQYF. Written as DNA, the CDR3 is TGTGTCAGCGGGACCCTCAGCTCCTACGAGCAGTACTTC. The variable domain in full, with the rest retrieved from reference TRBV13 and TRBJ2-7, is AAGVIQSPRHLIKEKRETATLKCYPIPRHDTVYWYQQGPGQDPQFLISFYEKMQSDKGSIPDRFSAQQFSDYHSELNMSSLELGDSALYFCVSGTLSSYEQYFGPGTRLTVT.

This clonotype has at least ten counts. This rearrangement joins TRBV6-6 to TRBJ1-6; 10 nucleotides match TRBD1. Germline V gene data show CDR1 as MNHNY and CDR2 as SVGAGI (reference sequence). With V trimmed by 2 bases and J by 9 bases, 7 bases remained unmatched. The CDR3 covers 16 residues. The CDR3 loop reads CASSYRTGGFSSPLHF. CDR3 in DNA: TGTGCCAGCAGTTACCGGACAGGGGGGTTTAGTTCACCCCTCCACTTT.

In its sample, this clonotype was seen many times. The chain joins TRBV2 to TRBJ1-1; 7 bases map to TRBD1. J gave up 2 bases and V 6 bases, and 3 bases lay outside the gene matches. The germline CDR1 and CDR2 sequences are SNHLY and FYNNEI. The CDR3 runs to 13 residues. Here the CDR3 DNA reads TGTGCCAGCAGCGGACAGGATAACACTGAAGCTTTCTTT. Its protein product is CASSGQDNTEAFF.

The gene calls are TRBV14 and TRBJ2-5; 13 positions match TRBD2. V lost 7 bases, J lost 3 bases, and 5 bases stayed unmatched. CDR1 SGHDN and CDR2 FVKESK come from the germline V gene. CDR3 length equals 15 residues. CDR3 sequence: CASTEGTSGEETQYF. The CDR3 nucleotides are TGTGCCAGCACCGAAGGGACTAGCGGGGAAGAGACCCAGTACTTC.